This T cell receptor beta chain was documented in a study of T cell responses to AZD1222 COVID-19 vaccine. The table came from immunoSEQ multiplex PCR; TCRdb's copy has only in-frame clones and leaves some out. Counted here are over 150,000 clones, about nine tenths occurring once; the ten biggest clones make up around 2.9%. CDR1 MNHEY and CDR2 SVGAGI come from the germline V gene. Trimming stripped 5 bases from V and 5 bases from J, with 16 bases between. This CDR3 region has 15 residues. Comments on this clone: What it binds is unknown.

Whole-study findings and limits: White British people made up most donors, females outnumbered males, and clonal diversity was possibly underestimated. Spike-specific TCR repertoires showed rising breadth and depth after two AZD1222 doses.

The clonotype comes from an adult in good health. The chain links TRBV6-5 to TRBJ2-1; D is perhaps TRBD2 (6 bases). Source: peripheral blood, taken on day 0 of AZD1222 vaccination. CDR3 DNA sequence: TGTGCCAGCAGTCCCGCCGGGACTGGAAACAATGAGCAGTTCTTC. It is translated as CASSPAGTGNNEQFF.